This TCR beta chain came from a study of shared clonotypes between healthy human individuals. About the study: A couple of women and a few men aged 18 to 49 served as donors. Study-wide points: Represented diversity, genetic and exposure-history alike, was limited by few donors.

Authors' data handling: ImmunoSEQ gave junction-only sequences without quality scores, so filtering differed. The protocol was immunoSEQ multiplex PCR, while the TCRdb copy is restricted to in-frame clones and leaves out a portion. V and J calls and clone size are given by that table; D and trimming were obtained from the DNA. The table shows around 2.3 million clones, with under 97% occurring only once. Remarks on this clone: Its antigen is currently unknown.

This CDR3 contains 13 residues. Unmatched junction bases numbered 4, after V lost 6 bases and J lost 4 bases. Germline V gives CDR1 SNHLY, CDR2 FYNNEI. This TCR was sampled from a man aged 18 to 35 in good health. Source material: naive CD4+ T cells sorted from blood. As for subset: CD45RA+ positively selected. The rearrangement uses TRBV2 and TRBJ1-1; 8 nucleotides match TRBD1. CDR3 amino acids: CASSDRGITEAFF. The CDR3 bases are TGTGCCAGCAGCGACAGGGGTATCACTGAAGCTTTCTTT.